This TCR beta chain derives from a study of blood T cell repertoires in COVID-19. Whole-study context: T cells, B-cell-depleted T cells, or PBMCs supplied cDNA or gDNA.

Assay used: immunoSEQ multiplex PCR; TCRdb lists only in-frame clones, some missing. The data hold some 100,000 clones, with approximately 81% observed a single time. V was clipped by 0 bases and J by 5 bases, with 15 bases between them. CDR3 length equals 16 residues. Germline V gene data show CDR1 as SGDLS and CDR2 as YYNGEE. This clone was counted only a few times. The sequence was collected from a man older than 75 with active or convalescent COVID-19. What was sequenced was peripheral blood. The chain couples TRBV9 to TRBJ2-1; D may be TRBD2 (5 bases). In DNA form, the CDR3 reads TGTGCCAGCAGCGTAGCTACGGGGTTACTTGACAATGAGCAGTTCTTC. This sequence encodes CASSVATGLLDNEQFF.